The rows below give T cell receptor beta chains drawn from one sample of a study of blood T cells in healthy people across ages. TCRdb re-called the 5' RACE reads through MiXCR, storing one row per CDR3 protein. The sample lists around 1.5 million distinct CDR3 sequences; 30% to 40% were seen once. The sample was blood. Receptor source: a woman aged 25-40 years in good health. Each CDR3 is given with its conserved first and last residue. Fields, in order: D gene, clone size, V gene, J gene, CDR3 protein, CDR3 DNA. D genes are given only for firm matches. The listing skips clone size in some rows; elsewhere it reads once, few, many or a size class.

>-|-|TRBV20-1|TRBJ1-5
CSASGPSNQPQHF
TGCAGTGCTAGCGGCCCTTCCAATCAGCCCCAGCATTTT
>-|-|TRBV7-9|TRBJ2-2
CASSSLAGSDTGELFF
TGTGCCAGCAGCTCGCTGGCAGGGTCCGACACCGGGGAGCTGTTTTTT
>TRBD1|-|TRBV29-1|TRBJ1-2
CSARTGREGYTF
TGCAGCGCGAGGACAGGGCGGGAAGGCTACACCTTC
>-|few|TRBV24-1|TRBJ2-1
CATSDFLSSYNEQFF
TGTGCCACCAGTGATTTCCTGAGCTCCTACAATGAGCAGTTCTTC
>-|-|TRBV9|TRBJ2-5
CASSVGTAIGGETQYF
TGTGCCAGCAGCGTAGGGACCGCCATCGGGGGTGAGACCCAGTACTTC
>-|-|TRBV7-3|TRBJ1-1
CASSPQAGRLTTEAFF
TGTGCCAGCAGCCCTCAGGCGGGGCGGTTGACCACCGAAGCTTTCTTT
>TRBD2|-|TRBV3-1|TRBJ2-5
CANSLGGLADQETQYF
TGTGCCAACTCCTTGGGGGGACTAGCCGACCAAGAGACCCAGTACTTC
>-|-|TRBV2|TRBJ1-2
CASSGQEYGYTF
TGTGCCAGCAGTGGACAGGAGTATGGCTACACCTTC
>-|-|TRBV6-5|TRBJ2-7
CASRYSKGYEQYF
TGTGCCAGCAGGTACTCGAAGGGCTACGAGCAGTACTTC
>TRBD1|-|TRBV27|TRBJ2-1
CASSLEQGPVNEQFF
TGTGCCAGCAGTTTAGAACAGGGGCCCGTCAATGAGCAGTTCTTC
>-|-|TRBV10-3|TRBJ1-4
CTISEDEKLFF
TGTACCATCAGTGAAGATGAAAAACTGTTTTTT
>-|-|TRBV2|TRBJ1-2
CASSEGSQNYGYTF
TGTGCCAGCAGTGAGGGCTCCCAAAACTATGGCTACACCTTC
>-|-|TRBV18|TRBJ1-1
CASSPDGPGGTEAFF
TGTGCCAGCTCGCCCGACGGGCCCGGGGGCACTGAAGCTTTCTTT
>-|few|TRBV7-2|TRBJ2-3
CASSLGLGGKDTQYF
TGTGCCAGCAGCTTGGGATTGGGGGGCAAAGATACGCAGTATTTT
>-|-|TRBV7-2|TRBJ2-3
CASSPPGGSTDTQYF
TGTGCCAGCAGCCCCCCCGGCGGGAGCACAGATACGCAGTATTTT
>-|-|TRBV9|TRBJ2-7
CVSSVGRAIYEQYF
TGTGTCAGCAGCGTAGGAAGGGCGATCTACGAGCAGTACTTC
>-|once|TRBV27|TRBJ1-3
CASSFLSGNTIYF
TGTGCCAGCAGTTTTTTGTCTGGAAACACCATATATTTT
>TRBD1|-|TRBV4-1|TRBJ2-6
CASSQGTGISGANVLTF
TGCGCCAGCAGCCAAGGGACAGGAATCTCTGGGGCCAACGTCCTGACTTTC
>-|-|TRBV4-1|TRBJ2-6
CASSQEQQGSGANVLTF
TGCGCCAGCAGCCAAGAACAACAGGGCTCTGGGGCCAACGTCCTGACTTTC
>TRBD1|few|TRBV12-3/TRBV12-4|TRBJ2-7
CASGLQGKGYEQYF
TGTGCCAGCGGTTTACAGGGGAAAGGCTACGAGCAGTACTTC
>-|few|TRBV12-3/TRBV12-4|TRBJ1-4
CASSLSIHVKLFF
TGTGCCAGCAGTTTAAGCATCCACGTAAAACTGTTTTTT
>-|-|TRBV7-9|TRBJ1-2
CASSNLTNYGYTF
TGTGCCAGCAGCAATCTTACTAACTATGGCTACACCTTC
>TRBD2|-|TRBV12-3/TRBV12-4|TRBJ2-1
CASSFPGLAGVNSYNEQFF
TGTGCCAGCAGTTTCCCCGGACTAGCGGGGGTAAACTCCTACAATGAGCAGTTCTTC
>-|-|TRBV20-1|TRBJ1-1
CSAKTRTGTEAFF
TGCAGTGCGAAAACCCGGACGGGGACTGAAGCTTTCTTT
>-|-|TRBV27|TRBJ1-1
CASSFGAGEAFF
TGTGCCAGCAGTTTCGGGGCTGGTGAAGCTTTCTTT
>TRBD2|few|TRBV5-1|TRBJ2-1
CASSIPERGYYNERFF
TGCGCCAGCAGCATTCCTGAGCGGGGGTACTACAATGAGCGGTTCTTC
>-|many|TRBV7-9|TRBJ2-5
CASSRGQLETQYF
TGTGCCAGCAGCCGGGGACAATTAGAGACCCAGTACTTC
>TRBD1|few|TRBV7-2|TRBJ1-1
CASSGTGFDEAFF
TGTGCCAGCAGCGGGACAGGGTTTGATGAAGCTTTCTTT
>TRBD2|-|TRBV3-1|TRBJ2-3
CASRGSWGGGTQYF
TGTGCCAGCAGAGGCAGCTGGGGGGGTGGTACGCAGTATTTT
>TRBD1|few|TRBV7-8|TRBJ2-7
CASSLDRGRAEEQYF
TGTGCCAGCAGCCTCGACAGGGGGCGAGCTGAAGAGCAGTACTTC
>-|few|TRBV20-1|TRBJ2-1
CSAARGALYNEQFF
TGCAGTGCCGCCCGGGGAGCTCTCTACAATGAGCAGTTCTTC
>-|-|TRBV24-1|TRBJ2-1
CATSPRGGSEQFF
TGTGCCACCAGCCCTCGTGGCGGTAGTGAGCAGTTCTTC
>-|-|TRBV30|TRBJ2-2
CAWEDFTGELFF
TGTGCCTGGGAGGACTTCACCGGGGAGCTGTTTTTT
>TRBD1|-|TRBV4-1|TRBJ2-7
CASSQAGGLAYEQYF
TGCGCCAGCAGCCAAGCAGGGGGTTTAGCCTACGAGCAGTACTTC
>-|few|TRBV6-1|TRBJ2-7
CASSELASYEQYF
TGTGCCAGCAGTGAATTGGCGTCCTACGAGCAGTACTTC
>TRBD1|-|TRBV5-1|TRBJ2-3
CASSLEGGVYDTQYF
TGCGCCAGCAGCTTGGAAGGGGGCGTTTACGATACGCAGTATTTT
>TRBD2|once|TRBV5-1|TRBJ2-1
CASSAGTSGGLEQFF
TGCGCCAGCAGCGCCGGGACTAGCGGAGGCCTTGAGCAGTTCTTC
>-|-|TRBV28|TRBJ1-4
CASSPTSGVDYEKLFF
TGTGCCAGCAGCCCAACCTCCGGGGTAGATTATGAAAAACTGTTTTTT
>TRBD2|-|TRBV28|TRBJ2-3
CASSFGLAGEGSTDTQYF
TGTGCCAGCAGTTTCGGACTAGCGGGAGAAGGGAGCACAGATACGCAGTATTTT
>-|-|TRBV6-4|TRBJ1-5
CASSPIDGGNQPQHF
TGTGCCAGCAGTCCAATAGACGGTGGCAATCAGCCCCAGCATTTT
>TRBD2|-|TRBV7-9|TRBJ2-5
CASSLGRGRAEETQYF
TGTGCCAGCAGCTTAGGCCGCGGGAGGGCTGAGGAGACCCAGTACTTC
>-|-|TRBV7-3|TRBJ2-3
CASSLQQGNSTDTQYF
TGTGCCAGCAGCTTACAGCAGGGAAACAGCACAGATACGCAGTATTTT
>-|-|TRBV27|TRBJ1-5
CASSLYPRNQPQHF
TGTGCCAGCAGTTTATATCCTAGGAATCAGCCCCAGCATTTT
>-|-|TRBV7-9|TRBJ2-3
CASSSPRGPSADTQYF
TGTGCCAGCAGCTCCCCCCGGGGACCTAGCGCAGATACGCAGTATTTT
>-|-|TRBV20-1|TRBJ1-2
CSARDRERPPDGYTF
TGCAGTGCTAGAGACAGGGAGCGCCCCCCCGATGGCTACACCTTC
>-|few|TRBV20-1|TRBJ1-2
CSARGTEATNYGYTF
TGCAGTGCTAGAGGGACAGAGGCAACTAACTATGGCTACACCTTC
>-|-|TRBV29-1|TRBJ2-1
CSVEQTYNEQFF
TGCAGCGTTGAACAGACCTACAATGAGCAGTTCTTC